One sample yielded the 9 T cell receptor beta chains listed below, sequenced in a study of blood T cell repertoires in COVID-19. Sequencing used immunoSEQ multiplex PCR; TCRdb keeps in-frame clones, though not all of them. The table shows 200,000 to 250,000 clones, with around 80% occurring only once. Sequenced material: PBMCs or T cells enriched from blood (not recorded which). These receptors originate from a man aged 40-49 years who had recovered from COVID-19.

This chain links TRBV7-3 with TRBJ2-3, with 9 bases that match TRBD2. The germline gives CDR1 SGHTA, CDR2 FQGTGA. V was clipped by 2 bases and J by 5 bases; unmatched bases: 5. This CDR3 is 15 amino acids long. CDR3 bases: TGTGCCAGCAGCTTAGCGAGCGGGGGGCAAGATACGCAGTATTTT. Translating it yields CASSLASGGQDTQYF.

This clone was recorded once. The chain joins TRBV19 to TRBJ2-3; TRBD2 matches at 10 bases. The CDR3 is 13 amino acids. The V segment lost 6 bases and the J segment 4 bases; nucleotides outside the gene matches: 1. Germline V gene data show CDR1 as LNHDA and CDR2 as SQIVND (reference sequence). Here the CDR3 DNA reads TGTGCCAGTAGAGCGGGGGGGTCAGATACGCAGTATTTT. The encoded protein is CASRAGGSDTQYF. The full variable domain, rest sourced from reference TRBV19 and TRBJ2-3, is DGGITQSPKYLFRKEGQNVTLSCEQNLNHDAMYWYRQDPGQGLRLIYYSQIVNDFQKGDIAEGYSVSREKKESFPLTVTSAQKNPTAFYLCASRAGGSDTQYFGPGTRLTVL.

The chain has TRBV5-4 and TRBJ1-4, with a possible D match to TRBD1 (5 bases). This CDR3 is built from 15 residues. V was trimmed by 3 bases and J by 0 bases, leaving 9 bases between them. Germline V gene data show CDR1 as SGHNT and CDR2 as YYREEE (reference sequence). The CDR3 region is CASSSGGTTNEKLFF. The CDR3 region has the DNA TGTGCCAGCAGCTCCGGGGGTACAACTAATGAAAAACTGTTTTTT.

In DNA, the CDR3 is TGTGCCAGCAGTCTACTGGAGAATGAGCAGTTCTTC. Protein sequence: CASSLLENEQFF. This chain links TRBV3-1 (or the pseudogene TRBV3-2) with TRBJ2-1; D is ambiguous. Germline CDR1 and CDR2: LGHDT and YNNKEL (reference sequence). This CDR3 is 12 amino acids long. Trimming shortened V by 6 bases and J by 7 bases, and 10 bases separated the two germline ends.

The chain joins TRBV7-9 to TRBJ1-2; TRBD1 matches at 10 bases. Germline values: CDR1 SEHNR, CDR2 FQNEAQ (reference sequence). CDR3 length: 15 residues. The junction had 3 bases not matched to a gene; V was cut back by 2 bases and J by 3 bases. This chain's CDR3 is CASSLTGTGDYGYTF. The CDR3 bases are TGTGCCAGCAGCTTAACCGGGACAGGGGACTATGGCTACACCTTC. The full variable domain, with the rest looked up from reference TRBV7-9 and TRBJ1-2, is DTGVSQNPRHKITKRGQNVTFRCDPISEHNRLYWYRQTLGQGPEFLTYFQNEAQLEKSRLLSDRFSAERPKGSFSTLEIQRTEQGDSAMYLCASSLTGTGDYGYTFGSGTRLTVV.

The chain links TRBV4-1 to TRBJ1-1; D gene unclear. Trimming shortened V by 4 bases and J by 5 bases, and 8 bases separated the two germline ends. The CDR3 covers 12 residues. Germline V gene lookup returns CDR1 MGHRA and CDR2 YSYEKL. The CDR3 reads CASSRPGTEAFF. DNA of the CDR3: TGCGCCAGCAGCCGACCAGGAACTGAAGCTTTCTTT.

Of note for this clone: The sample contains more than one DNA sequence encoding this CDR3. This chain links TRBV15 with TRBJ1-2, with 7 positions matching TRBD1. CDR1 is LNHNV and CDR2 is YYDKDF in the germline V gene (reference sequence). The V gene end was trimmed by 0 bases and the J gene end by 3 bases; junction bases not matched to a gene: 1. The CDR3 totals 14 residues. CDR3 coding DNA: TGTGCCACCAGCAGAGATGGGACAGACTATGGCTACACCTTC. Its translation: CATSRDGTDYGYTF.

The chain employs TRBV7-9 and TRBJ1-1, with D uncertain. There are 12 residues in the CDR3. Deletions cut 3 bases from V and 10 bases from J, with 12 bases between. Germline V gene sequence: CDR1 SEHNR, CDR2 FQNEAQ (reference sequence). CDR3 DNA sequence: TGTGCCAGCAGCTTTGAGGTCGGTGGAGCTTTCTTT. Residues: CASSFEVGGAFF.

The rearrangement uses TRBV7-2 and TRBJ1-2; TRBD1 is a possible D gene (6 bases). This CDR3 has 13 residues. Trimming shortened V by 5 bases and J by 8 bases, and 15 bases separated the two germline ends. Germline assignment: CDR1 SGHTA and CDR2 FQGNSA. DNA for the CDR3: TGTGCCAGCAGCCCACGACAGGCTTCCGGCTACACCTTC. Its protein is CASSPRQASGYTF.